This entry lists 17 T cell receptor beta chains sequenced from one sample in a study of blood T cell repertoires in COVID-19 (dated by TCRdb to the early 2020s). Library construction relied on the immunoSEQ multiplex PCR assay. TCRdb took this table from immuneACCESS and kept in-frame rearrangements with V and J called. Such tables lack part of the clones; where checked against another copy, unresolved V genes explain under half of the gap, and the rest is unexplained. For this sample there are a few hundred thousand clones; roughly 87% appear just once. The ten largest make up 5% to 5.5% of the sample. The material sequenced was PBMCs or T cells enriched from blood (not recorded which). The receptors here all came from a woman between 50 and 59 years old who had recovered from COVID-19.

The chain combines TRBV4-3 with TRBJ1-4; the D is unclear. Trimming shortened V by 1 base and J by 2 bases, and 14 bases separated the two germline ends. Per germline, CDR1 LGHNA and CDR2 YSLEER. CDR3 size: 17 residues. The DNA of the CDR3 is TGCGCCAGCAGCCAAGTTATGTTAGGGAGCACTAATGAAAAACTGTTTTTT. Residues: CASSQVMLGSTNEKLFF.

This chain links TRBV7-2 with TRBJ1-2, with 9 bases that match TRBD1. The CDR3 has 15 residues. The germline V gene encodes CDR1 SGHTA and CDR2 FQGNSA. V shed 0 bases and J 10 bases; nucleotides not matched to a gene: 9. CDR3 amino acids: CASSLAQGASRAYTF. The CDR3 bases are TGTGCCAGCAGCTTAGCACAGGGGGCAAGTCGTGCCTACACCTTC.

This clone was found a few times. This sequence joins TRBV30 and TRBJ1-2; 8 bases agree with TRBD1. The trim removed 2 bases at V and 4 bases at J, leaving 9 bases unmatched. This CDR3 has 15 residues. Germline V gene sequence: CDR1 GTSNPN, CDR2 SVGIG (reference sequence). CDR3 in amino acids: CAWSTPQGGFYGYTF. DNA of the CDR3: TGTGCCTGGAGTACCCCACAGGGGGGTTTCTATGGCTACACCTTC.

The CDR3 sequence is CASSQEFIGGNTEAFF. In DNA, the CDR3 is TGCGCCAGCAGCCAAGAGTTTATAGGGGGGAACACTGAAGCTTTCTTT. The rearrangement joins TRBV4-1 to TRBJ1-1; tentatively, D is TRBD1 (6 bases). The germline CDR1 and CDR2 sequences are MGHRA and YSYEKL. Trimming pared 0 bases from V and 1 base from J, leaving 12 bases between. The CDR3 consists of 16 residues.

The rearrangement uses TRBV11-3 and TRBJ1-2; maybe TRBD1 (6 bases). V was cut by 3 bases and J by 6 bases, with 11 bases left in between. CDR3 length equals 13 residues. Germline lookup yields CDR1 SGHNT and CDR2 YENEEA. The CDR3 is CASSFAQGHGYTF. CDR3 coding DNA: TGTGCCAGCAGCTTCGCGCAGGGGCATGGCTACACCTTC.

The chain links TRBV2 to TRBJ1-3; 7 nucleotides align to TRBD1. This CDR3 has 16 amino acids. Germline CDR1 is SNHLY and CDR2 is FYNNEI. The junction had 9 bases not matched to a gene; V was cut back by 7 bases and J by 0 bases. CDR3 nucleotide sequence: TGTGCCAGCACCCCGCAACAGGGGCCCTCTGGAAACACCATATATTTT. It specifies CASTPQQGPSGNTIYF.

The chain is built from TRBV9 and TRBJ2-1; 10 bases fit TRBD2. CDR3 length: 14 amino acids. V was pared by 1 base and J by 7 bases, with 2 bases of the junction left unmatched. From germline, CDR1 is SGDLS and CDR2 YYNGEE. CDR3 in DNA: TGTGCCAGCAGCGTAAGCGGGGGGGGGAATGAGCAGTTCTTC. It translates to CASSVSGGGNEQFF.

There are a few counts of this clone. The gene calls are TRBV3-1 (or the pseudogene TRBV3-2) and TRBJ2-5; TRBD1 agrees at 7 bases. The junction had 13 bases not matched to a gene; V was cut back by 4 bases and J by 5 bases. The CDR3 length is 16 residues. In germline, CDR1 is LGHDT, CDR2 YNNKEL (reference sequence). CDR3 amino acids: CASSPSLSTGLETQYF. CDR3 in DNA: TGTGCCAGCAGCCCCAGCCTCTCGACAGGGTTGGAGACCCAGTACTTC.

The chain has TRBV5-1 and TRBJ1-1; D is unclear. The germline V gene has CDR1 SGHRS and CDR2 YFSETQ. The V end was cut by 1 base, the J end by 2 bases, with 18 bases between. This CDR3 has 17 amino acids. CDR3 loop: CASSLIYAGSENTEAFF. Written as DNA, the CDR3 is TGCGCCAGCAGCTTGATTTATGCCGGGTCTGAAAACACTGAAGCTTTCTTT.

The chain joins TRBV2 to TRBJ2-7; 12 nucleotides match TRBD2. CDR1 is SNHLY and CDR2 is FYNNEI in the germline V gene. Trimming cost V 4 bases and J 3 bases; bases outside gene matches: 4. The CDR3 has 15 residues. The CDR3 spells CASSGPTSGSYEQYF. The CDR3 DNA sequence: TGTGCCAGCAGTGGGCCGACTAGCGGGAGCTACGAGCAGTACTTC.

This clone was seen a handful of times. The CDR3 bases are TGTGCCAGCAGTGAAGCAGGTAGAGGGGGAGACTATGGCTACACCTTC. This codes for CASSEAGRGGDYGYTF. The rearrangement joins TRBV6-1 to TRBJ1-2, with D possibly matching TRBD1 (6 bases). V was pared by 0 bases and J by 3 bases, with 14 bases between. CDR3 length: 16 residues. CDR1 MNHNS and CDR2 SASEGT come from the germline V gene.

CDR3 sequence reads: CASSLGAGVEKLFF. The CDR3 bases are TGTGCCAGCAGCTTGGGGGCAGGGGTTGAAAAACTGTTTTTT. This chain connects TRBV5-6 to TRBJ1-4; TRBD1 is a possible D gene (6 bases). CDR3 length: 14 residues. V shed 0 bases and J shed 7 bases, with 10 bases lying between them. Looked up from germline, CDR1 is SGHDT and CDR2 is YYEEEE.

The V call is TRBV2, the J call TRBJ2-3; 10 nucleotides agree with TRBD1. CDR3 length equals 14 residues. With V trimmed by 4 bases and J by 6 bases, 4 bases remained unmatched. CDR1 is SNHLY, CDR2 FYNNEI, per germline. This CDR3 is CASSGQGARDTQYF. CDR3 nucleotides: TGTGCCAGCAGTGGACAGGGGGCGCGGGATACGCAGTATTTT.

The CDR3 is CSASPRGVYEQYF. The CDR3 DNA reads as TGCAGTGCTAGTCCCAGGGGGGTCTACGAGCAGTACTTC. The chain recombines TRBV20-1 with TRBJ2-7; D might be TRBD1 (7 bases). This CDR3 is 13 amino acids long. The germline V gene encodes CDR1 DFQATT and CDR2 SNEGSKA (reference sequence). Trimming took off 3 bases at V and 3 bases at J, with 12 bases between the two ends.

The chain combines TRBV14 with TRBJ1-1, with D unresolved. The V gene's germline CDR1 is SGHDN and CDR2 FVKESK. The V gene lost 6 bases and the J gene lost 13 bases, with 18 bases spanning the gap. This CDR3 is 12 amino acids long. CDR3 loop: CASRDNPGKSFF. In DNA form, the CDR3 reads TGTGCCAGCAGGGATAACCCGGGAAAAAGTTTCTTT. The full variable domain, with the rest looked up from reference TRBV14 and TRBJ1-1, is EAGVTQFPSHSVIEKGQTVTLRCDPISGHDNLYWYRRVMGKEIKFLLHFVKESKQDESGMPNNRFLAERTGGTYSTLKVQPAELEDSGVYFCASRDNPGKSFFGQGTRLTVV.

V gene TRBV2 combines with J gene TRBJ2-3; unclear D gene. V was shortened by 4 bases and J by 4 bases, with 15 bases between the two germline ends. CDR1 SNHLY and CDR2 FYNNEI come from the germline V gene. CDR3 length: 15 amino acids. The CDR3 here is CASSARPSRADTQYF. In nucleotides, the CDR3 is TGTGCCAGCAGTGCGCGGCCTTCCCGGGCAGATACGCAGTATTTT. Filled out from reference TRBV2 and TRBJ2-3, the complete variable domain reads EPEVTQTPSHQVTQMGQEVILRCVPISNHLYFYWYRQILGQKVEFLVSFYNNEISEKSEIFDDQFSVERPDGSNFTLKIRSTKLEDSAMYFCASSARPSRADTQYFGPGTRLTVL.

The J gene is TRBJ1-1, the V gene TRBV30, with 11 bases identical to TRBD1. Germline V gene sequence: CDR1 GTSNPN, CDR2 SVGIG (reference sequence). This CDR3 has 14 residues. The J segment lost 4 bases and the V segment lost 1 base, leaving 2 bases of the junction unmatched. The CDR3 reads CAWSGGTGGTEAFF. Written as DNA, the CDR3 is TGTGCCTGGAGTGGCGGGACAGGGGGCACTGAAGCTTTCTTT.